This paragraph covers one T cell receptor (beta chain) sequence. This sample was taken from a study of blood T cell repertoires in COVID-19. Across the study: In each case, the material was cDNA or gDNA derived from T cells, B-cell-depleted T cells, or PBMCs.

Germline loops: CDR1 LNHDA, CDR2 SQIVND (reference sequence). V lost 4 bases, J lost 4 bases, and 20 bases lay in between. The CDR3 runs 17 residues. As handled by the study authors: Using reference gene primer amplification, nucleated cell counts were estimated. Data came from immunoSEQ multiplex PCR; TCRdb stores just in-frame clones and leaves some out. D and trimming come from the DNA, and the V and J calls and clone size come from that table. There are tens of thousands of clones in the sample; around 92% occur only once, and about 2.9% lies in the top ten. The sample was peripheral blood. The chain recombines TRBV19 with TRBJ1-5; D unresolved. This clonotype originated in a woman in her 70s with active COVID-19. This chain's CDR3 is CASSRGKPISLNQPQHF. CDR3 coding DNA: TGTGCCAGTAGTAGAGGAAAGCCTATATCTTTAAATCAGCCCCAGCATTTT.